This T cell receptor (beta chain) was obtained from a study of blood T cell repertoires in COVID-19. TCRdb's table, derived via immunoSEQ multiplex PCR, lists solely in-frame clones and lacks some. Here the sample spans 300,000 to 500,000 clones, 85% to 90% being singletons. V dropped 8 bases and J dropped 2; count of bases not matched to a gene: 4. The CDR3 runs 13 residues. Germline loops: CDR1 MNHEY, CDR2 SVGAGI. The sample taken for sequencing was PBMCs or T cells enriched from blood (not recorded which). The receptor was derived from a woman aged 25-40 years with acute COVID-19. This chain uses TRBV6-5 with TRBJ2-3, with TRBD1 matching 7 bases. CDR3 protein: CASSGTVTDTQYF. CDR3 in DNA: TGTGCCAGCTCCGGGACAGTCACAGATACGCAGTATTTT.